The 29 T cell receptor beta chains reported below all come from one sample, sequenced in a study of shared clonotypes between healthy human individuals. Some clones are missing from TCRdb's copy, which holds only in-frame ones; the method was immunoSEQ multiplex PCR. The table shows around 2.5 million clones, with roughly 93% occurring only once. The specimen sequenced was naive CD4+ T cells from PBMCs. Subset of the sample: CD45RA+ positively selected. The origin of the receptors is a man younger than 35 in good health. Some clones in this sample may be carry-over from other donors' samples.

With respect to this clone: This may stem from a read error, because a much larger clone lies one nucleotide away. The rearrangement joins TRBV11-3 to TRBJ1-1; no reliable D call. Per germline, CDR1 SGHNT and CDR2 YENEEA. This CDR3 is 13 amino acids long. The V gene lost 2 bases and the J gene lost 1 base, with 5 bases spanning the gap. The CDR3 coding sequence is TGTGCCAGCAGCTTAAAGGAGAACACTGAAGCTTTCTTT. Protein: CASSLKENTEAFF.

This clone came up a few times. This chain links TRBV6-4 with TRBJ1-2; 8 bases agree with TRBD1. V trimming: 5 bases; J trimming: 8 bases; junction bases outside the gene matches: 7. CDR1 MRHNA and CDR2 SNTAGT come from the germline V gene. The CDR3 runs to 13 residues. In DNA, the CDR3 is TGTGCCAGCAGTCCAGACAGGGGCTTCGGCTACACCTTC. This codes for CASSPDRGFGYTF.

The CDR3 loop reads CASSLGTSRGYTGELFF. CDR3 DNA: TGTGCCAGCAGTTTGGGCACCAGCAGGGGGTACACCGGGGAGCTGTTTTTT. V and J are TRBV28 and TRBJ2-2; TRBD1 aligns across 7 bases. The CDR3 runs 17 residues. Trimming cost V 3 bases and J 3 bases; bases outside gene matches: 10. Germline CDR1 is MDHEN and CDR2 is SYDVKM.

The genes are TRBV28 and TRBJ2-7; 9 positions agree with TRBD2. The CDR3 is made up of 14 amino acids. Germline V lookup: CDR1 MDHEN, CDR2 SYDVKM. The trim removed 5 bases at V and 4 bases at J, leaving 6 bases unmatched. The CDR3 DNA is TGTGCCAGCAGTAAGGCGGGGGGGATTTACGAGCAGTACTTC. It translates to CASSKAGGIYEQYF.

This clone was counted once. The chain uses TRBV29-1 and TRBJ1-3; 9 nucleotides align to TRBD1. Germline CDR1 is SQVTM and CDR2 is ANQGSEA. The CDR3 extends over 17 amino acids. With 6 bases clipped from V and 3 bases from J, the junction kept 15 bases outside the gene matches. As DNA, the CDR3 is TGCAGCGTGCTTCCGGGACAGGGTGAAATAGATGGAAACACCATATATTTT. This sequence encodes CSVLPGQGEIDGNTIYF.

The rearrangement joins TRBV7-3 to TRBJ2-7, with 10 bases identical to TRBD1. The J segment lost 6 bases and the V segment lost 4 bases, leaving 9 bases of the junction unmatched. The CDR3 contains 15 residues. Germline lookup yields CDR1 SGHTA and CDR2 FQGTGA. CDR3 residues: CASSSSGTGVSEQYF. The DNA for the CDR3 is TGTGCCAGCAGCTCCTCCGGGACAGGGGTTTCCGAGCAGTACTTC.

The chain links TRBV30 to TRBJ2-6; weak D call: TRBD2 (6 bases). V was clipped by 2 bases and J by 4 bases, with 24 bases between them. This CDR3 region has 19 residues. Germline values: CDR1 GTSNPN, CDR2 SVGIG (reference sequence). As DNA, the CDR3 is TGTGCCTGGAGTCCTGGCCGGTTCGCGGGAAGGTCGGGGGCCAACGTCCTGACTTTC. Its translation: CAWSPGRFAGRSGANVLTF.

This chain links TRBV15 with TRBJ1-2, with D possibly being TRBD1 (5 bases). This CDR3 comprises 17 residues. With 0 bases removed from V and 2 bases from J, the gap between germline ends came to 16 bases. The V gene's germline CDR1 is LNHNV and CDR2 YYDKDF (reference sequence). CDR3 DNA sequence: TGTGCCACCAGCAGAGATCCTGGTGCAGGGTTGAACTATGGCTACACCTTC. Translating gives CATSRDPGAGLNYGYTF.

The chain recombines TRBV6-4 with TRBJ1-2, with D hard to call. V was pared by 2 bases and J by 2 bases, with 12 bases between. The germline V gene encodes CDR1 MRHNA and CDR2 SNTAGT. This CDR3 contains 15 residues. The DNA for the CDR3 is TGTGCCAGCAGTGACGAGGGTAGCGTCAACTATGGCTACACCTTC. Translation gives CASSDEGSVNYGYTF.

V is TRBV9 and J is TRBJ2-1; 10 bases are a match to TRBD2. V gave up 4 bases and J gave up 3 bases; unmatched junction bases: 7. The germline V gene has CDR1 SGDLS and CDR2 YYNGEE. CDR3 length equals 16 residues. CDR3 sequence reads: CASSRTGTSVYNEQFF. CDR3 DNA sequence: TGTGCCAGCAGCCGGACCGGGACTAGCGTCTACAATGAGCAGTTCTTC.

Only one count was recorded for this clone. The same CDR3 arises from other DNA sequences in this sample as well. The gene calls are TRBV7-3 and TRBJ2-3; D gene ambiguous. The CDR3 consists of 13 residues. Germline V CDR1 and CDR2: SGHTA, FQGTGA. Deletions cut 0 bases from V and 3 bases from J, with 4 bases between. CDR3 residues: CASSLTGTDTQYF. For the CDR3, the DNA is TGTGCCAGCAGCTTAACGGGAACAGATACGCAGTATTTT. The full variable domain, completed using reference TRBV7-3 and TRBJ2-3, is GAGVSQTPSNKVTEKGKYVELRCDPISGHTALYWYRQSLGQGPEFLIYFQGTGAADDSGLPNDRFFAVRPEGSVSTLKIQRTERGDSAVYLCASSLTGTDTQYFGPGTRLTVL.

This chain joins TRBV27 and TRBJ2-7; maybe TRBD1 (5 bases). The V end lost 2 bases, the J end lost 0 bases, and 8 bases lay between the germline ends. This CDR3 comprises 14 residues. Looked up from germline, CDR1 is MNHEY and CDR2 is SMNVEV (reference sequence). CDR3 coding DNA: TGTGCCAGCAGTTTAGTAGACAGCTCCTACGAGCAGTACTTC. The encoded protein is CASSLVDSSYEQYF.

This clone was observed once. The chain is built from TRBV19 and TRBJ2-2; possible D gene TRBD1, 6 bases. CDR3 size: 14 residues. Germline V gene data show CDR1 as LNHDA and CDR2 as SQIVND (reference sequence). Trimming removed 6 bases from V and 6 bases from J, with 14 bases in between. CDR3 residues: CASSTLAGAGELFF. The CDR3 nucleotides are TGTGCCAGTAGCACGCTAGCAGGGGCCGGGGAGCTGTTTTTT.

A word on this clone: One end of the junction varies from germline; a read error may be responsible. V usage is TRBV5-4 and J usage is TRBJ1-2, with a possible D match to TRBD1 (6 bases). Germline V gene sequence: CDR1 SGHNT, CDR2 YYREEE (reference sequence). The CDR3 contains 13 residues. CDR3 DNA: TGTGCCAGCAGCCGACTGTTGCAGGGGACGCGCCACTTC. It codes for CASSRLLQGTRHF.

The chain combines TRBV10-3 with TRBJ1-2; D gene ambiguous. Germline CDR1 reads ENHRY; CDR2 reads SYGVKD. CDR3 length: 16 amino acids. V lost 6 bases to trimming and J lost 0 bases, with 17 bases between them. The CDR3 nucleotides are TGTGCCATCAGCGGGCGTCGAACTGGGGCTAACTATGGCTACACCTTC. Protein product: CAISGRRTGANYGYTF.

This clone was counted once. The J gene is TRBJ1-1, the V gene TRBV28; the match to TRBD1 covers 7 bases. Trimming cost V 5 bases and J 3 bases; bases outside gene matches: 12. The CDR3 spans 16 residues. Germline values: CDR1 MDHEN, CDR2 SYDVKM. This CDR3 is CASSHARQGGYTEAFF. The CDR3 DNA sequence: TGTGCCAGCAGTCACGCCCGACAGGGAGGTTACACTGAAGCTTTCTTT. The full variable domain, completed using reference TRBV28 and TRBJ1-1, is DVKVTQSSRYLVKRTGEKVFLECVQDMDHENMFWYRQDPGLGLRLIYFSYDVKMKEKGDIPEGYSVSREKKERFSLILESASTNQTSMYLCASSHARQGGYTEAFFGQGTRLTVV.

V is TRBV5-1 and J is TRBJ2-3; D is ambiguous. Trimming left V 3 bases short and J 0 bases short, with 8 bases between. The CDR3 runs to 14 residues. Germline CDR1 is SGHRS and CDR2 is YFSETQ. In DNA form, the CDR3 reads TGCGCCAGCAGCTCTTATCTGAGCACAGATACGCAGTATTTT. It codes for CASSSYLSTDTQYF.

The chain uses TRBV5-1 and TRBJ2-1; D is perhaps TRBD1 (7 bases). The V gene lost 4 bases and the J gene lost 5 bases, with 13 bases spanning the gap. CDR3 length: 14 residues. CDR1 and CDR2 (germline): SGHRS, YFSETQ. The CDR3 protein is CASSGGTADNEQFF. CDR3 DNA sequence: TGCGCCAGCAGCGGGGGGACAGCCGACAATGAGCAGTTCTTC.

The chain combines TRBV7-2 with TRBJ1-2; 8 bases align to TRBD1. With 2 bases clipped from V and 5 bases from J, the junction kept 7 bases outside the gene matches. The CDR3 spans 15 residues. Germline V CDR1 and CDR2: SGHTA, FQGNSA. This CDR3 reads CASSLMATGVYGYTF. CDR3 DNA sequence: TGTGCCAGCAGCTTAATGGCGACAGGGGTATATGGCTACACCTTC.

The V and J genes are TRBV11-2 and TRBJ2-1; TRBD2 matches 7 bases. The trim removed 1 base at V and 6 bases at J, leaving 6 bases unmatched. Germline-derived CDR1 and CDR2 are SGHAT and FQNNGV. This CDR3 is 15 amino acids long. The CDR3 loop reads CASSLVGEGLNEQFF. The CDR3, as DNA: TGTGCCAGCAGCTTAGTGGGGGAGGGCCTCAATGAGCAGTTCTTC.

In its sample, this clone was seen once. The CDR3 protein is CASSLGPAGTKNIQYF. CDR3 nucleotides: TGTGCCAGCAGCCTAGGGCCAGCGGGAACCAAAAACATTCAGTACTTC. The rearrangement joins TRBV7-6 to TRBJ2-4; TRBD2 matches 7 bases. CDR1 is SGHVS and CDR2 is FNYEAQ in the germline V gene. This CDR3 has 16 amino acids. Unmatched junction bases numbered 9, after V lost 5 bases and J lost 2 bases.

V and J are TRBV28 and TRBJ2-5; 7 bases agree with TRBD1. CDR3 length: 18 residues. V lost 1 base, J lost 3 bases, and 14 bases stayed unmatched. Per germline, CDR1 MDHEN and CDR2 SYDVKM. The CDR3 bases are TGTGCCAGCAGTTTATCCCAAAAACCTAGGGACAGAAAAGAGACCCAGTACTTC. This codes for CASSLSQKPRDRKETQYF.

The chain employs TRBV9 and TRBJ2-3, with TRBD2 matching over 11 bases. V gave up 4 bases and J gave up 7 bases; unmatched junction bases: 8. From germline, CDR1 is SGDLS and CDR2 YYNGEE. There are 15 residues in the CDR3. The CDR3 region has the DNA TGTGCCAGCAGCTCCCTAGCGGGAGGAGCAAATACGCAGTATTTT. Translation gives CASSSLAGGANTQYF.

The rearrangement links TRBV30 to TRBJ2-1; TRBD2 is a possible D gene (6 bases). The germline gives CDR1 GTSNPN, CDR2 SVGIG (reference sequence). This CDR3 has 15 residues. V was clipped by 1 base and J by 4 bases, with 14 bases between them. The CDR3 reads CAWSAAGYLYNEQFF. DNA of the CDR3: TGTGCCTGGAGTGCCGCGGGATACTTGTACAATGAGCAGTTCTTC.

The chain recombines TRBV14 with TRBJ2-5; no clear D. Germline CDR1 reads SGHDN; CDR2 reads FVKESK. V was trimmed by 0 bases and J by 7 bases, leaving 12 bases between them. The CDR3 is 14 amino acids. The CDR3 region is CASSQEVGGWTQYF. DNA for the CDR3: TGTGCCAGCAGCCAAGAGGTTGGTGGATGGACCCAGTACTTC.

The V gene is TRBV30, the J gene TRBJ2-3, with 8 bases aligning to TRBD1. V gave up 6 bases and J gave up 2 bases; unmatched junction bases: 10. The V gene's germline CDR1 is GTSNPN and CDR2 SVGIG (reference sequence). The CDR3 is made up of 15 amino acids. CDR3 protein: CACQPTGAPTDTQYF. The CDR3 bases are TGTGCCTGTCAACCGACAGGGGCCCCCACAGATACGCAGTATTTT.

This chain connects TRBV28 to TRBJ1-2; D may be TRBD1 (6 bases). Trimming removed 5 bases from V and 7 bases from J, with 23 bases in between. Germline-derived CDR1 and CDR2 are MDHEN and SYDVKM. This CDR3 comprises 16 residues. The CDR3 DNA reads as TGTGCCAGCAGTCAAAGATTTCGGACAGCCGGCCTTGGCTACACCTTC. It specifies CASSQRFRTAGLGYTF.

This clone was seen just once. The rearrangement links TRBV28 to TRBJ2-3; D not certain. Germline V gene data show CDR1 as MDHEN and CDR2 as SYDVKM. CDR3 length: 14 residues. The V gene lost 1 base and the J gene lost 4 bases, with 9 bases spanning the gap. The CDR3 sequence: CASSLSTPADTQYF. The CDR3 nucleotides read TGTGCCAGCAGTTTATCTACCCCCGCAGATACGCAGTATTTT.

The rearrangement uses TRBV28 and TRBJ1-2; 7 bases line up with TRBD1. The CDR3 sequence is 19 residues long. The germline V gene has CDR1 MDHEN and CDR2 SYDVKM. V gave up 5 bases and J gave up 0 bases; unmatched junction bases: 18. CDR3 nucleotides: TGTGCCAGCAGTCAGAGGGACAGTGAACGCACTCACCCTAACTATGGCTACACCTTC. The encoded protein is CASSQRDSERTHPNYGYTF.